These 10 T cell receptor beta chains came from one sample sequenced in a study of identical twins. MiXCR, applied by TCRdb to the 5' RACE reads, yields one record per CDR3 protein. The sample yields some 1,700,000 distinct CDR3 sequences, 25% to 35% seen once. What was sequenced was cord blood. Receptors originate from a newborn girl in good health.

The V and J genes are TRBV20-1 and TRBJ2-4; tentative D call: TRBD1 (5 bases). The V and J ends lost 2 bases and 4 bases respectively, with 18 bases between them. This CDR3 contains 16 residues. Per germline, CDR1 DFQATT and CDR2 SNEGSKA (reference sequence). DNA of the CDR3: TGCAGTGCTAGACCGCCGACAGTGTCACCGAAAAACATTCAGTACTTC. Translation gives CSARPPTVSPKNIQYF.

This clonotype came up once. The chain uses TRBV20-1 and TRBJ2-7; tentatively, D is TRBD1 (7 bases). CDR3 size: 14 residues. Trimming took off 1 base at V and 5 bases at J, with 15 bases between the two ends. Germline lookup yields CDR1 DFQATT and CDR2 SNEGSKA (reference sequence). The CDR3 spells CSARVVTGRNEQYF. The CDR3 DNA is TGCAGTGCTAGAGTCGTGACAGGGAGGAACGAGCAGTACTTC.

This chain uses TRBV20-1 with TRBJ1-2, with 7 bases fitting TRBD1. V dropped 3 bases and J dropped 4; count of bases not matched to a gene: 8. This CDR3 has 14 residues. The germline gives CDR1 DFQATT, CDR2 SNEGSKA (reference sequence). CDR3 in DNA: TGCAGTGCTAGGACCACAGGGGAGAGCTATGGCTACACCTTC. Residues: CSARTTGESYGYTF.

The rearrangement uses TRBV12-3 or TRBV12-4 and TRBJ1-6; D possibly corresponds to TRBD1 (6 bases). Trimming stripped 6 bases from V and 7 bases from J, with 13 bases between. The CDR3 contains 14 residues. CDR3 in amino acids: CASSEVQGNSPLHF. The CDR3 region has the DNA TGTGCCAGCAGCGAGGTACAGGGAAATTCACCCCTCCACTTT.

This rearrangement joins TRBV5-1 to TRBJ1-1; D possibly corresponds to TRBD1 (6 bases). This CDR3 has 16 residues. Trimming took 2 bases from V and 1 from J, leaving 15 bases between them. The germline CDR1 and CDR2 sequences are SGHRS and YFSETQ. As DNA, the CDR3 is TGCGCCAGCAGCTTCACCGCGGGACATGGGAACACTGAAGCTTTCTTT. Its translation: CASSFTAGHGNTEAFF.

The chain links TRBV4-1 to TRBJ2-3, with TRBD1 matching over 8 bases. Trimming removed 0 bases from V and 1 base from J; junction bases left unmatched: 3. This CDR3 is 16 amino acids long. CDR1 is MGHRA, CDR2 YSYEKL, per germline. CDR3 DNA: TGCGCCAGCAGCCAAGACCAGGACAGGGGCACAGATACGCAGTATTTT. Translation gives CASSQDQDRGTDTQYF.

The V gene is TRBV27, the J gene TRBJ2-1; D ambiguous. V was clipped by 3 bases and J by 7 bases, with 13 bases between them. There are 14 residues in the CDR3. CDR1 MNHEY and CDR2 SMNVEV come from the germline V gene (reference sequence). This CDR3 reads CASSFPERVNEQFF. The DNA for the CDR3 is TGTGCCAGCAGTTTCCCGGAAAGGGTAAATGAGCAGTTCTTC.

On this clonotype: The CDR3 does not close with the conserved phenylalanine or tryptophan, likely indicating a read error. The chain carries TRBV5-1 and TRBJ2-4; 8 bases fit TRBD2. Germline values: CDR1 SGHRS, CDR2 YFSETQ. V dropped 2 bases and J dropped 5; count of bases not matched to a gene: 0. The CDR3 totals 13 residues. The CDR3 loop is CASSLAGENIQYL. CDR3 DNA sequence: TGCGCCAGCAGCTTAGCGGGAGAAAACATTCAGTACCTC.

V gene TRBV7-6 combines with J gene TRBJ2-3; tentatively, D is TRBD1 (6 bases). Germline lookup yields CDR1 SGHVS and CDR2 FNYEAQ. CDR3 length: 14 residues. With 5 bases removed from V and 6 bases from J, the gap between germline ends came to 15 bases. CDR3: CASSQGQSRDTQYF. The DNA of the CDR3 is TGTGCCAGCAGCCAAGGACAGTCTCGTGATACGCAGTATTTT.

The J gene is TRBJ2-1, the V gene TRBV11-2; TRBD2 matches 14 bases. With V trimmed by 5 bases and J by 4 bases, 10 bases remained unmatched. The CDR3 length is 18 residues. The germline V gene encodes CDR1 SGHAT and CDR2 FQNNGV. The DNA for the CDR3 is TGTGCCAGCAGCCACCAACGACTAGCGGGAGGGCCATACAATGAGCAGTTCTTC. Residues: CASSHQRLAGGPYNEQFF.